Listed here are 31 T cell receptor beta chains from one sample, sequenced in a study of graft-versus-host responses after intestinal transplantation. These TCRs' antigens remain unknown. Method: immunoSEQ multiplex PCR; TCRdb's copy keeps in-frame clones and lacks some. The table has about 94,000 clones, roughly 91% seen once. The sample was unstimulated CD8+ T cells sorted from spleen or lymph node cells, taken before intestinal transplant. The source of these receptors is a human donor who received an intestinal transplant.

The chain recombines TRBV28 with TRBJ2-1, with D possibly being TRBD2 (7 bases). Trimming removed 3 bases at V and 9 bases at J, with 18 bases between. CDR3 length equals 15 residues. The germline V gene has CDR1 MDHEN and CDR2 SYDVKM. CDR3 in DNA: TGTGCCAGCAGTTTGTCTTTGGGGGGGCTTATTGAGCAGTTCTTC. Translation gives CASSLSLGGLIEQFF.

The chain's CDR3 is CASSEAPDTEAFF. In DNA form, the CDR3 reads TGTGCCAGCAGTGAAGCGCCGGACACTGAAGCTTTCTTT. The chain joins TRBV2 to TRBJ1-1; no firm D call. The germline CDR1 and CDR2 sequences are SNHLY and FYNNEI. With 0 bases removed from V and 3 bases from J, the gap between germline ends came to 5 bases. The CDR3 has 13 residues.

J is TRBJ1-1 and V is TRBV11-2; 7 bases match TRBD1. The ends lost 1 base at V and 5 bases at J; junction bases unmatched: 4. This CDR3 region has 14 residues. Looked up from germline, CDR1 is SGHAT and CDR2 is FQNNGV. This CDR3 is CASSLGGQRTEAFF. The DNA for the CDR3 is TGTGCCAGCAGCTTAGGGGGACAGCGGACTGAAGCTTTCTTT.

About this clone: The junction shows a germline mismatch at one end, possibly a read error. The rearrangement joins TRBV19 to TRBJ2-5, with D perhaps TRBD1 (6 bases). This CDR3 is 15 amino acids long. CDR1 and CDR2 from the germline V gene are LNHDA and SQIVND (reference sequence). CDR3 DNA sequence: TGTGCCAGTAGTATTACGGGCCAGGGACAAGGGACCCAGTACTTC. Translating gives CASSITGQGQGTQYF. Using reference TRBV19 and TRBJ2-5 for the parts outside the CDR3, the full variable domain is DGGITQSPKYLFRKEGQNVTLSCEQNLNHDAMYWYRQDPGQGLRLIYYSQIVNDFQKGDIAEGYSVSREKKESFPLTVTSAQKNPTAFYLCASSITGQGQGTQYFGPGTRLLVL.

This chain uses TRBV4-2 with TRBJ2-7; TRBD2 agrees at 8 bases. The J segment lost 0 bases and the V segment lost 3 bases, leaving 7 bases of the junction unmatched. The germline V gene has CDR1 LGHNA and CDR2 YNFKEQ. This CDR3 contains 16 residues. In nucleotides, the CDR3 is TGTGCCAGCAGCCACTTCGCCGGGACTAGCTCCTACGAGCAGTACTTC. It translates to CASSHFAGTSSYEQYF.

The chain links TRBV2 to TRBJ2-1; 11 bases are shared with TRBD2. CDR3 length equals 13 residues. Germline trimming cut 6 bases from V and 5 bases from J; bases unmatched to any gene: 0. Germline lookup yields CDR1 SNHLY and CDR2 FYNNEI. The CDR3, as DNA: TGTGCCAGCAGACTAGCGGGGGACAATGAGCAGTTCTTC. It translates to CASRLAGDNEQFF. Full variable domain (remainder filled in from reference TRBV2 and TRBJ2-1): EPEVTQTPSHQVTQMGQEVILRCVPISNHLYFYWYRQILGQKVEFLVSFYNNEISEKSEIFDDQFSVERPDGSNFTLKIRSTKLEDSAMYFCASRLAGDNEQFFGPGTRLTVL.

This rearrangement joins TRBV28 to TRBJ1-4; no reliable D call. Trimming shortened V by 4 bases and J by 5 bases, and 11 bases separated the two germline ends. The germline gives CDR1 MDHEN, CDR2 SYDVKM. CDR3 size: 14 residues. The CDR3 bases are TGTGCCAGCAGTTATCGACAAGACAATGAAAAACTGTTTTTT. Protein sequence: CASSYRQDNEKLFF. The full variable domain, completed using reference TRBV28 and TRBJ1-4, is DVKVTQSSRYLVKRTGEKVFLECVQDMDHENMFWYRQDPGLGLRLIYFSYDVKMKEKGDIPEGYSVSREKKERFSLILESASTNQTSMYLCASSYRQDNEKLFFGSGTQLSVL.

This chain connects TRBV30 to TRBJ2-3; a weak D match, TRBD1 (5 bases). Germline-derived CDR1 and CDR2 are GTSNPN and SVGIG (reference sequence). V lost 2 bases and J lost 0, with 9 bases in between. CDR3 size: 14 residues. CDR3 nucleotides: TGTGCCTGGAGTCCGACAGCTAGCACAGATACGCAGTATTTT. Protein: CAWSPTASTDTQYF.

The DNA of the CDR3 is TGTGCCAGCAGCCCCGACACTTTTCCCTACGAGCAGTACTTC. Translated, it gives CASSPDTFPYEQYF. The chain is built from TRBV28 and TRBJ2-7, with D unresolved. V was cut by 6 bases and J by 2 bases, with 14 bases left in between. CDR1 is MDHEN, CDR2 SYDVKM, per germline. The CDR3 has 14 residues.

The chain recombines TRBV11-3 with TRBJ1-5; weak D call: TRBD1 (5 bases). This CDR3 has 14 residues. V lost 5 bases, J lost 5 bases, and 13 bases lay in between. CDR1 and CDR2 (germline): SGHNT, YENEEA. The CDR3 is CASSQQSRDQPQHF. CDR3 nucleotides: TGTGCCAGCAGCCAACAGTCCAGGGATCAGCCCCAGCATTTT. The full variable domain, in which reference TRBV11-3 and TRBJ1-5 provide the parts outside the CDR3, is EAGVVQSPRYKIIEKKQPVAFWCNPISGHNTLYWYLQNLGQGPELLIRYENEEAVDDSQLPKDRFSAERLKGVDSTLKIQPAELGDSAVYLCASSQQSRDQPQHFGDGTRLSIL.

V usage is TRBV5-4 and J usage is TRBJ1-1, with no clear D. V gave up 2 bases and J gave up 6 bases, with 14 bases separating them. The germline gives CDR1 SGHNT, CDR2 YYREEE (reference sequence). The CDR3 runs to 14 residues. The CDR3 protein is CASSFREDGAEAFF. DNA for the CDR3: TGTGCCAGCAGCTTCCGGGAGGACGGTGCTGAAGCTTTCTTT.

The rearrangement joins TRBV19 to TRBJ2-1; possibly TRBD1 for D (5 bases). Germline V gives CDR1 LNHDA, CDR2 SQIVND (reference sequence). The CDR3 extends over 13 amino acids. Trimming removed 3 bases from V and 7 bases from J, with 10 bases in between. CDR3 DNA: TGTGCCAGTAGTATCGGGCAGGGAAATGAGCAGTTCTTC. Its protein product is CASSIGQGNEQFF.

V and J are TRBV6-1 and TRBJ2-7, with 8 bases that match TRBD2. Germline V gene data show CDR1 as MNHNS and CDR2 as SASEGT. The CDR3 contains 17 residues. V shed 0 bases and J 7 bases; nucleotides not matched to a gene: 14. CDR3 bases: TGTGCCAGCAGTGAAGCGCTGGTACTAGCGGTTCCCAGGGAGCAGTACTTC. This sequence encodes CASSEALVLAVPREQYF.

The CDR3 sequence: CASSQDRQVTNYGYTF. The CDR3 nucleotides read TGCGCCAGCAGCCAAGATCGGCAGGTTACTAACTATGGCTACACCTTC. The chain combines TRBV4-3 with TRBJ1-2, with no clear D. Germline V gives CDR1 LGHNA, CDR2 YSLEER. The CDR3 runs 16 residues. Trimming took off 0 bases at V and 0 bases at J, with 11 bases between the two ends.

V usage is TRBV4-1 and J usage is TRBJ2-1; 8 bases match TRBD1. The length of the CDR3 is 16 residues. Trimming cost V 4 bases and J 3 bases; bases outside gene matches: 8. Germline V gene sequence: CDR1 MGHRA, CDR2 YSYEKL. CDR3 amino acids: CASSPRGQENYNEQFF. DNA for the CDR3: TGCGCCAGCAGCCCGAGGGGACAGGAAAACTACAATGAGCAGTTCTTC.

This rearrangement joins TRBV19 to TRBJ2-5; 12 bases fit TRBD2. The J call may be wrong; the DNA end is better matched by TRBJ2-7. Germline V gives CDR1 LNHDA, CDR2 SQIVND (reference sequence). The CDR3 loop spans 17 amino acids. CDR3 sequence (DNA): TGTGCCAGTAGTATAGGGCTAGCGGGAGGGGGAACCTACGAGCAGTACTTC. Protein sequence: CASSIGLAGGGTYEQYF.

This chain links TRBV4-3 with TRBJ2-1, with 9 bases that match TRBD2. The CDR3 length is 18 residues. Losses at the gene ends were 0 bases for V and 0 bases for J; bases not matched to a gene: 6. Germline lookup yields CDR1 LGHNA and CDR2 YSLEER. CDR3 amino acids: CASSQDSGGASSYNEQFF. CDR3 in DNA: TGCGCCAGCAGCCAAGATAGCGGGGGCGCAAGCTCCTACAATGAGCAGTTCTTC.

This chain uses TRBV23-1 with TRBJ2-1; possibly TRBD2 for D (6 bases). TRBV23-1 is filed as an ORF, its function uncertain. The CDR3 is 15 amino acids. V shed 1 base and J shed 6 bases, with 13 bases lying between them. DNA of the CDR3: TGCGCCAGCAGTCAATTTGACGGGGGTCTCAATGAGCAGTTCTTC. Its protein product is CASSQFDGGLNEQFF.

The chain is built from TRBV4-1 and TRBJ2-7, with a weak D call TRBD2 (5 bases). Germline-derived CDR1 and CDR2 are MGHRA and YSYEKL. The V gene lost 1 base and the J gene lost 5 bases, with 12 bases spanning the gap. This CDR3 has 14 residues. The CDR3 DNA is TGCGCCAGCAGCCAAGGTCGGGGTCCCGACGAGCAGTACTTC. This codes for CASSQGRGPDEQYF.

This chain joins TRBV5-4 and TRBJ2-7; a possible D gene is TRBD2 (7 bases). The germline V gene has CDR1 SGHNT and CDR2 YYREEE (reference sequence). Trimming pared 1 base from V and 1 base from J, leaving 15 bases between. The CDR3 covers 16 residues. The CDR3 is CASSLRSGGESYEQYF. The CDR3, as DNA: TGTGCCAGCAGCTTGAGGTCGGGGGGCGAATCCTACGAGCAGTACTTC.

The CDR3 nucleotides are TGTGCCAGCAGCTTACGAGTTTTGAACACTGAAGCTTTCTTT. Protein: CASSLRVLNTEAFF. The rearrangement links TRBV7-8 to TRBJ1-1; the D is unclear. The germline V gene has CDR1 SGHVS and CDR2 FQNEAQ. Trimming took off 2 bases at V and 0 bases at J, with 7 bases between the two ends. The CDR3 sequence is 14 residues long.

CDR3 in amino acids: CASSSRDSLKGNTEAFF. The CDR3 DNA sequence: TGTGCCAGTAGTAGCCGGGACAGCTTAAAGGGGAACACTGAAGCTTTCTTT. The chain carries TRBV19 and TRBJ1-1; TRBD1 aligns across 7 bases. The CDR3 covers 17 residues. V dropped 4 bases and J dropped 1; count of bases not matched to a gene: 12. Germline lookup yields CDR1 LNHDA and CDR2 SQIVND (reference sequence).

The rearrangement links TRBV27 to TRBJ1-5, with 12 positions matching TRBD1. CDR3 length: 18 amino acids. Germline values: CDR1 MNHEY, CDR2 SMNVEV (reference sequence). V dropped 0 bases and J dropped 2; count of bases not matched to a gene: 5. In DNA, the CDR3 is TGTGCCAGCAGTTTATCCGGGACAGGGGGCATCGGCAATCAGCCCCAGCATTTT. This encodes CASSLSGTGGIGNQPQHF.

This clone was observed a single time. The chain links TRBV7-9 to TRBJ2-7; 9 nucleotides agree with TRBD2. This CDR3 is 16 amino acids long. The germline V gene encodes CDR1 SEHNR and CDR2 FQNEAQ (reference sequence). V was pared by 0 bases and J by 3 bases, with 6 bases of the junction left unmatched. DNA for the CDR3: TGTGCCAGCAGCTTAGCGCCAGCGCGGGAGGGCTACGAGCAGTACTTC. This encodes CASSLAPAREGYEQYF.

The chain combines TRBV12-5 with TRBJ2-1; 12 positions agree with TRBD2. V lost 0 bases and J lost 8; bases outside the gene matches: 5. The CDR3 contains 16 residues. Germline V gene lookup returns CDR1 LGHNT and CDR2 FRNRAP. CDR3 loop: CASGLVPSGGAHEQFF. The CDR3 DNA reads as TGTGCTAGTGGTTTGGTACCTAGCGGGGGGGCTCATGAGCAGTTCTTC.

CDR3 sequence (DNA): TGTGCCAGCAGTGACCCGGACAGGGGCAATCAGCCCCAGCATTTT. Its protein is CASSDPDRGNQPQHF. V is TRBV2 and J is TRBJ1-5; 8 bases match TRBD1. The ends lost 3 bases at V and 2 bases at J; junction bases unmatched: 3. The length of the CDR3 is 15 residues. The germline CDR1 and CDR2 sequences are SNHLY and FYNNEI. The full variable domain, in which reference TRBV2 and TRBJ1-5 provide the parts outside the CDR3, is EPEVTQTPSHQVTQMGQEVILRCVPISNHLYFYWYRQILGQKVEFLVSFYNNEISEKSEIFDDQFSVERPDGSNFTLKIRSTKLEDSAMYFCASSDPDRGNQPQHFGDGTRLSIL.

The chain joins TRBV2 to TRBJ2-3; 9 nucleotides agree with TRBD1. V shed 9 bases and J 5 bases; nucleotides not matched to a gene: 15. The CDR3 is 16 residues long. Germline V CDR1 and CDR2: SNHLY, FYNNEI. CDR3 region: CARPPIGTGRVDTQYF. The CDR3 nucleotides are TGTGCCAGACCGCCAATTGGGACAGGGAGGGTAGATACGCAGTATTTT.

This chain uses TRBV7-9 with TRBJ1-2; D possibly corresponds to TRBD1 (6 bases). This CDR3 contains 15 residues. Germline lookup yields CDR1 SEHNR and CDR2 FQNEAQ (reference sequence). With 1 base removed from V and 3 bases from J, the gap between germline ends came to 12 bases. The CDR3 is CASSLVLGAHYGYTF. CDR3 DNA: TGTGCCAGCAGCTTAGTTCTGGGGGCCCACTATGGCTACACCTTC.

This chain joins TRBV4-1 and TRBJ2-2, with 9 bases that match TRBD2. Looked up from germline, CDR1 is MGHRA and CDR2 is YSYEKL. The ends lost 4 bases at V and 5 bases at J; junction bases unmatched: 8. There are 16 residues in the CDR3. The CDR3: CASSLSLAGRTGELFF. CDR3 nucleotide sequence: TGCGCCAGCAGCCTTTCCCTAGCGGGGAGAACCGGGGAGCTGTTTTTT.

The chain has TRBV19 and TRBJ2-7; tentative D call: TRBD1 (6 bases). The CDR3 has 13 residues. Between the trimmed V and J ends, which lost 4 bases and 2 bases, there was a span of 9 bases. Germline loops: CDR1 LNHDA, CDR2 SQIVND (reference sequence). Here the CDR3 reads CASSTTGTYEQYF. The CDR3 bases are TGTGCCAGTAGTACTACAGGGACCTACGAGCAGTACTTC.

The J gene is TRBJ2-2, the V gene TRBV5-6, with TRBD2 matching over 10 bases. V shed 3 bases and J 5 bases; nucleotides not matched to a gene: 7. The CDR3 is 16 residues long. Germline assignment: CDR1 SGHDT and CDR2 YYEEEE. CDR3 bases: TGTGCCAGCAGCTCGATAGCGGGGGGCGAGACCGGGGAGCTGTTTTTT. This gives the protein CASSSIAGGETGELFF.